A selection of T cell receptor beta chains follows, all from one sample in a study of control samples from healthy donors and cancer patients. This table comes from immunoSEQ multiplex PCR, and its TCRdb copy is limited to in-frame clones, with some not included. Found here are more than 30,000 clones, about four fifths of them singletons; the top ten hold around a fifth. The sequencing sample was made of PBMCs. The receptors come from a woman aged 60-75 years with lung cancer. Each CDR3 is given without its conserved first and last residue. A D gene is named only where the DNA matches it firmly.

TRBV7-2	TRBD1	TRBJ1-5	ASSFAPGGLSQPQH
TRBV3-1/TRBV3-2	.	TRBJ2-5	ASSPEVETQY
TRBV29-1	.	TRBJ1-1	SVEDLQGFDTEAF
TRBV19	.	TRBJ1-1	ASSIAFSQDTEAF
TRBV18	.	TRBJ1-4	ASSLGRNEKLF
TRBV3-1/TRBV3-2	.	TRBJ1-6	ASSQEGGWSPLH
TRBV7-8	TRBD2	TRBJ2-5	ASSPSGREETQY
TRBV6-5	.	TRBJ2-7	ASSSSRGREQY
TRBV27	TRBD2	TRBJ2-3	ASSLTSAGVSADTQY
TRBV4-2	.	TRBJ2-7	ASSPVGGRNEQY
TRBV9	.	TRBJ2-7	ASSPERDYEQY
TRBV11-2	.	TRBJ1-2	ASSSPRRGPYGYT
TRBV7-9	.	TRBJ1-5	ASSLVFDSLYSNQPQH
TRBV4-3	.	TRBJ2-1	ASSQRWGPGGKYNEQF
TRBV30	.	TRBJ2-1	AWTRGDNEQF
TRBV6-5	TRBD1	TRBJ1-1	ASSSGTGGFTEAF
TRBV5-6	.	TRBJ1-6	ASSLDRANSPLH
TRBV29-1	.	TRBJ1-1	SVEDNGGRTEAF
TRBV3-1/TRBV3-2	.	TRBJ1-3	ASKVSGGNTIY
TRBV2	TRBD1	TRBJ1-4	ASTMQQGRGEKLF
TRBV29-1	.	TRBJ1-2	SVEGTVGYGYT
TRBV5-8	.	TRBJ2-3	ASSLERWGTDTQY
TRBV2	TRBD1	TRBJ2-2	ASSGQGTGELF
TRBV7-2	.	TRBJ1-1	ASSLTGMNTEAF
TRBV6-2/TRBV6-3	.	TRBJ1-5	ASTPDRYSNQPQH
TRBV27	.	TRBJ1-1	ASSLWGGNTEAF
TRBV10-3	TRBD1	TRBJ1-2	AISEGQGMSGYT
TRBV18	TRBD1	TRBJ1-1	ASSPGTVNTEAF
TRBV7-3	.	TRBJ1-1	ASSWGPTANTEAF
TRBV27	TRBD1	TRBJ1-1	ASSLDRGPGTEAF
TRBV6-2/TRBV6-3	TRBD1	TRBJ1-5	ASSTGDQPQH
TRBV5-6	.	TRBJ1-2	ASSSPGRQGGYGYT
TRBV5-1	.	TRBJ1-4	ASSPSGATNEKLF
TRBV5-1	.	TRBJ2-6	ASSSSSVSGANVLT
TRBV10-3	.	TRBJ2-7	AISVGGRGYEQY
TRBV9	.	TRBJ2-5	ASSVGLVETQY
TRBV3-1/TRBV3-2	TRBD1	TRBJ1-1	ASSPPQGGRDTEAF
TRBV7-6	TRBD1	TRBJ2-3	ATTNRGSSTDTQY
TRBV6-5	TRBD1	TRBJ1-2	ASSYSTGDYGYT
TRBV5-1	TRBD1	TRBJ1-1	ASSFDRGDRAF
TRBV6-5	.	TRBJ1-5	ASSSLYSNQPQH